A selection of T cell receptor beta chains follows, all from one sample in a study of T-cell reconstitution after alpha-beta-depleted transplantation in children. One entry per CDR3 protein results from TCRdb running MiXCR on the PCR reads. Seen here are 600,000 to 700,000 distinct CDR3 sequences, about an eighth observed once, and the top ten hold 0.75% to 0.85%. This sample comprised PBMCs, obtained before TCRalphabeta/CD19-depleted stem cell transplant. The receptors come from a girl aged 2-15 years with congenital amegakaryocytic thrombocytopenia, due to receive a stem cell transplant. Both conserved end residues are part of each CDR3. Fields, in order: V gene, clone size, J gene, D gene, CDR3 protein, CDR3 DNA. A D gene is named only where the DNA matches it firmly. Some rows have no size entry. The others give once, few or many, or a class for an expanded clone.

TRBV5-1	NA	TRBJ1-1	NA	CASSFSRGMNTEAFF	TGCGCCAGCAGCTTTTCTCGGGGGATGAACACTGAAGCTTTCTTT
TRBV5-1	many	TRBJ2-2	NA	CASSLEWAGTGELFF	TGCGCCAGCAGCTTGGAGTGGGCGGGCACCGGGGAGCTGTTTTTT
TRBV4-1	NA	TRBJ2-5	TRBD1	CPSSQAQGGYQETQYF	TGCCCCAGCAGCCAAGCCCAAGGGGGCTACCAAGAGACCCAGTACTTC
TRBV4-1	many	TRBJ2-2	TRBD2	CASSLGGRAPGELFF	TGCGCCAGCAGCCTAGGAGGGAGGGCCCCCGGGGAGCTGTTTTTT
TRBV7-2	many	TRBJ2-1	NA	CASSFPGSYNEQFF	TGTGCCAGCAGCTTTCCAGGGTCCTACAATGAGCAGTTCTTC
TRBV5-1	few	TRBJ2-1	TRBD1	CASSSGQGQPNNEQFF	TGCGCCAGCAGCTCTGGCCAGGGACAGCCAAACAATGAGCAGTTCTTC
TRBV29-1	many	TRBJ1-1	NA	CSVDPRGSTEAFF	TGCAGCGTTGACCCCAGAGGGTCCACTGAAGCTTTCTTT
TRBV28	few	TRBJ1-5	NA	CASTGRPSNQPQHF	TGTGCCAGCACCGGACGGCCAAGCAATCAGCCCCAGCATTTT
TRBV20-1	many	TRBJ1-2	NA	CSAREVQGGDYGYTF	TGCAGTGCTAGAGAGGTACAGGGAGGTGACTATGGCTACACCTTC
TRBV20-1	many	TRBJ2-3	TRBD2	CSASDTGTSGTDTQYF	TGCAGTGCCAGCGACACCGGGACTAGCGGCACAGATACGCAGTATTTT
TRBV20-1	many	TRBJ2-7	NA	CSVMRDHYEQYF	TGCAGTGTAATGCGGGACCACTACGAGCAGTACTTC
TRBV29-1	many	TRBJ2-7	TRBD1	CSVGGTDSYEQYF	TGCAGCGTTGGGGGGACAGATAGCTACGAGCAGTACTTC
TRBV20-1	NA	TRBJ2-7	NA	CSARTTLGPSYEQYF	TGCAGTGCTCGAACTACCTTGGGACCATCCTACGAGCAGTACTTC
TRBV11-2	few	TRBJ2-6	NA	CASSLEGIPPGANVLTF	TGTGCCAGCAGCTTAGAAGGGATACCGCCTGGGGCCAACGTCCTGACTTTC
TRBV12-3/TRBV12-4	NA	TRBJ1-4	TRBD1	CASSRQGQGDEKLFF	TGTGCCAGCAGTAGACAGGGCCAAGGTGATGAAAAACTGTTTTTT
TRBV28	NA	TRBJ2-7	NA	CASSFPTTTSYEQYF	TGTGCCAGCAGTTTTCCGACCACAACCTCCTACGAGCAGTACTTC
TRBV5-6	many	TRBJ2-1	NA	CASSLWGKGTYNEQFF	TGTGCCAGCAGCTTGTGGGGGAAGGGGACCTACAATGAGCAGTTCTTC
TRBV5-1	few	TRBJ2-3	TRBD2	CASSPGLAEGGDTQYF	TGCGCCAGCAGCCCGGGACTAGCGGAGGGAGGAGATACGCAGTATTTT
TRBV10-3	many	TRBJ2-3	NA	CAIRDEDSTDTQYF	TGTGCCATCAGAGACGAGGACTCCACAGATACGCAGTATTTT
TRBV25-1	NA	TRBJ2-3	TRBD1	CASSPWDRGRPGGLGSTDTQYF	TGTGCCAGCAGCCCTTGGGACAGGGGGCGACCGGGAGGGCTCGGAAGCACAGATACGCAGTATTTT
TRBV6-5	NA	TRBJ1-1	NA	CASSYGFEMNTEVFF	TGTGCCAGCAGTTACGGTTTCGAGATGAACACTGAAGTTTTCTTT
TRBV3-1	NA	TRBJ1-2	NA	CASSQVRSSAANYGYTF	TGTGCCAGCAGCCAAGTTCGTTCGTCGGCTGCTAACTATGGCTACACCTTC
TRBV7-9	NA	TRBJ2-7	TRBD1	CASSPRQGIYEQYF	TGTGCCAGCAGCCCTCGACAGGGGATCTACGAGCAGTACTTC
TRBV5-1	NA	TRBJ2-3	TRBD1	CASSWTGGAADTQYF	TGCGCCAGCAGCTGGACAGGGGGCGCTGCAGATACGCAGTATTTT
TRBV5-1	many	TRBJ1-1	NA	CASSWGDGWGTEAFF	TGCGCCAGCAGCTGGGGGGACGGCTGGGGTACTGAAGCTTTCTTT
TRBV5-1	many	TRBJ1-3	NA	CASSRGDSRISGNTIYF	TGCGCCAGCAGCCGGGGCGACAGCAGAATCTCTGGAAACACCATATATTTT
TRBV25-1	NA	TRBJ2-7	NA	CASSARGGAYYEQYF	TGTGCCAGCAGCGCTAGAGGGGGGGCCTACTACGAGCAGTACTTC
TRBV7-9	many	TRBJ2-3	TRBD1	CASSSDRGADTQYF	TGTGCCAGCAGCTCGGACAGGGGAGCAGATACGCAGTATTTT
TRBV20-1	many	TRBJ1-6	NA	CSATEGRASPLHF	TGCAGTGCTACCGAGGGCAGGGCATCACCCCTCCACTTT
TRBV7-9	few	TRBJ2-5	NA	CASRFSSPMGETQYF	TGTGCCAGCAGATTTAGCTCCCCAATGGGGGAGACCCAGTACTTC
TRBV20-1	many	TRBJ1-2	NA	CSGMAGNYGYTF	TGCAGTGGTATGGCAGGGAACTATGGCTACACCTTC
TRBV7-8	NA	TRBJ2-7	NA	CASGAGPDYEQYF	TGTGCCAGCGGTGCGGGGCCTGACTACGAGCAGTACTTC
TRBV12-3/TRBV12-4	many	TRBJ2-1	TRBD2	CASSPRRENEQFF	TGTGCCAGCAGCCCTCGGCGGGAGAATGAGCAGTTCTTC
TRBV5-1	many	TRBJ1-1	NA	CASSQAGTANTEAFF	TGTGCCAGCAGCCAGGCCGGGACTGCGAACACTGAAGCTTTCTTT
TRBV5-1	NA	TRBJ2-1	NA	CASSLESPQRSIQAVREQFF	TGCGCCAGCAGCTTGGAAAGCCCGCAGCGCTCTATTCAGGCTGTCAGAGAGCAGTTCTTC
TRBV20-1	few	TRBJ2-1	NA	CSAKAGNRNEQFF	TGCAGTGCTAAGGCGGGAAATCGCAATGAGCAGTTCTTC
TRBV5-1	few	TRBJ2-7	NA	CASSPEAQFYEQYF	TGCGCCAGCAGCCCAGAAGCCCAGTTCTACGAGCAGTACTTC
TRBV28	few	TRBJ1-1	NA	CASSFGMFAQGYTEAFF	TGTGCCAGCAGTTTCGGCATGTTTGCGCAGGGGTACACTGAAGCTTTCTTT
TRBV7-9	NA	TRBJ2-5	NA	CASSLAGPPGPQYF	TGTGCCAGCAGTCTCGCGGGTCCGCCGGGGCCCCAGTACTTC
TRBV7-2	many	TRBJ2-7	NA	CASSQTREQYF	TGTGCCAGCAGCCAAACTAGAGAGCAGTACTTC
TRBV20-1	many	TRBJ2-5	TRBD2	CSARATSGLQETQYF	TGCAGTGCTAGAGCGACTAGCGGCCTTCAAGAGACCCAGTACTTC
TRBV29-1	few	TRBJ1-2	NA	CSVDRGSSFYGYTF	TGCAGCGTTGATCGGGGTTCCAGCTTCTATGGCTACACCTTC
TRBV20-1	many	TRBJ1-1	NA	CSASQSGDNEAFF	TGCAGTGCTAGTCAGAGTGGGGATAACGAAGCTTTCTTT
TRBV5-1	few	TRBJ2-5	TRBD2	CASSHLAGVTEGETQYF	TGCGCCAGCAGCCACCTAGCGGGAGTAACAGAAGGAGAGACCCAGTACTTC
TRBV4-1	NA	TRBJ2-5	TRBD2	CASSLTSGSWETQYF	TGCGCCAGCAGCCTTACTAGCGGGAGTTGGGAGACCCAGTACTTC
TRBV29-1	many	TRBJ2-5	NA	CSVEDAPARKSYF	TGCAGCGTTGAAGATGCCCCAGCCCGAAAATCGTACTTC
TRBV27	few	TRBJ2-7	TRBD2	CASSLNAGGTYYEQYF	TGTGCCAGCAGTTTAAACGCGGGAGGGACCTACTACGAGCAGTACTTC
TRBV12-3/TRBV12-4	NA	TRBJ2-7	NA	CASSFLIYEQYF	TGTGCCAGCAGTTTTTTGATCTACGAGCAGTACTTC
TRBV7-9	few	TRBJ2-7	NA	CASSRRGLPPYEQYF	TGTGCCAGCAGCCGGAGGGGACTTCCCCCCTACGAGCAGTACTTC
TRBV20-1	few	TRBJ2-7	NA	CSARQVAAHEQYF	TGCAGTGCTAGACAGGTGGCGGCCCACGAGCAGTACTTC
TRBV2	NA	TRBJ2-5	NA	CASSALSAQYF	TGTGCCAGCAGCGCGCTTTCGGCCCAGTACTTC
TRBV29-1	many	TRBJ2-3	NA	CSVDLRTDTQYF	TGCAGCGTTGACCTTCGCACAGATACGCAGTATTTT